This T cell receptor beta chain is drawn from a study of blood T cells in healthy people across ages. Study context: Per two T cells, template switching captured roughly one barcoded beta molecule.

With a J-beta primer mix and a sample-barcoded 5' primer, a second PCR ran about 7 to 11 cycles. TCRdb re-called the 5' RACE reads through MiXCR, storing one row per CDR3 protein. The repertoire has 800,000 to 1,000,000 distinct CDR3 sequences, around 48% of them found once; the top ten carry 10% to 15%. Ten or more counts support this clonotype. Germline lookup yields CDR1 MNHNY and CDR2 SVGAGI (reference sequence). The junction had 4 bases not matched to a gene; V was cut back by 5 bases and J by 6 bases. This CDR3 contains 13 residues. Peripheral blood was drawn, approximately 9.5 milliliters per donor.

The origin of this receptor is a man aged 30 to 39 in good health. The chain uses TRBV6-6 and TRBJ2-7, with TRBD1 matching over 10 bases. Sequencing was performed on blood. This CDR3 reads CASSRDRGGEQYF. The DNA for the CDR3 is TGTGCCAGCAGTCGGGACAGGGGAGGCGAGCAGTACTTC.